A single T cell receptor beta chain is shown here with its context. Sequence at one end of the junction differs from germline and may be a read error. This sample is part of a study of HIV-infected patients and healthy controls. TCRdb re-called the 5' RACE reads through MiXCR, storing one row per CDR3 protein. The sample lists around 67,000 distinct CDR3 sequences; 15% to 20% were seen once. The CDR3 is made up of 11 amino acids. The clonotype was recovered from a human donor in good health. The rearrangement links TRBV12-3 or TRBV12-4 to TRBJ1-2; D not resolved. The sequenced sample consisted of CD4+ T cells from blood. Here the CDR3 reads CASSLAGRISF. For the CDR3, the DNA is TGTGCCAGCAGTTTAGCAGGGAGAATCTCCTTC.